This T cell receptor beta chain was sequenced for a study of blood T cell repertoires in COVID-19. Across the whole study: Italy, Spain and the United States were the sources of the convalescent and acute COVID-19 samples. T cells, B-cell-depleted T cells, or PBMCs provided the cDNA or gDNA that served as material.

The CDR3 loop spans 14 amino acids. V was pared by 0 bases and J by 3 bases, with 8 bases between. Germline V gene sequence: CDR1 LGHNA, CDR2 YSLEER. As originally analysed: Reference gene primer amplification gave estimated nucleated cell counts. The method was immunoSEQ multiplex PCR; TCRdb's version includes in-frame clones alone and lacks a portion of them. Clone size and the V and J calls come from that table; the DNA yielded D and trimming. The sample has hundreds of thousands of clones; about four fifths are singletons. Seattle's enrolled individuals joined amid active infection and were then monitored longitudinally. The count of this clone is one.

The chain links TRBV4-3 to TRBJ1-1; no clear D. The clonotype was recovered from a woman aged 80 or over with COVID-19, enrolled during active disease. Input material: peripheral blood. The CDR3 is CASSQDSGDTEAFF. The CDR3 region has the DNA TGCGCCAGCAGCCAAGATTCCGGGGACACTGAAGCTTTCTTT.